These T cell receptor beta chains were read from a single sample in a study of T cell changes during pregnancy in multiple sclerosis. Profiling relied on immunoSEQ multiplex PCR, and the TCRdb table lists in-frame clones only, not all of them. The sample consists of tens of thousands of clones, 85% to 90% of them appearing once. The material sequenced was peripheral blood, taken in the second trimester of pregnancy. Receptor source: a female donor in good health, enrolled as a control in a pregnancy study. CDR3s include the opening cysteine and the closing phenylalanine or tryptophan.

v_gene,j_gene,CDR3aa
TRBV12-5,TRBJ1-6,CASGLLSVDSPLHF
TRBV7-8,TRBJ1-1,CASSPDRGRTEAFF
TRBV7-2,TRBJ2-2,CASSARQLANTGELFF
TRBV6-6,TRBJ2-7,CASSDWDRGSYEQYF
TRBV7-8,TRBJ2-1,CASSLTGNPYNEQFF
TRBV6-1,TRBJ1-1,CASTTGTGADTEAFF
TRBV7-9,TRBJ2-7,CASSSRGEQGSGEQYF
TRBV2,TRBJ2-7,CASRAGTVNEQYF
TRBV5-1,TRBJ2-1,CASSSDTILSGRALGEQFF
TRBV5-1,TRBJ2-7,CASSLVGQGASYEQYF
TRBV25-1,TRBJ2-2,CASSEGGRGVTGELFF
TRBV2,TRBJ2-3,CASSWDSTSTDTQYF
TRBV15,-,CATSRGGEDEQYF
TRBV9,TRBJ1-2,CASSPRRTGDGYTF
TRBV5-1,TRBJ1-3,CASSPGGLTSGNTIYF
TRBV2,TRBJ2-1,CARDSGRSSYNEQFF
TRBV19,TRBJ2-3,CASSTGATDTQYF
TRBV29-1,TRBJ1-1,CSVGGPGTPNTEAFF
TRBV4-1,TRBJ2-5,CASSRLMGARETQYF
TRBV27,TRBJ2-1,CASSYASSYNEQFF
TRBV15,TRBJ2-3,CATNPGLAGEDTQYF
TRBV19,TRBJ2-5,CASSRIGGRERAETQYF
TRBV30,TRBJ2-3,CACSGEHTDTQYF
TRBV7-2,TRBJ2-3,CASSLAGSGADTQYF
TRBV5-1,TRBJ2-5,CASSSGQGGETQYF
TRBV30,TRBJ1-4,CAWTVRNEKLFF
TRBV6-1,TRBJ2-5,CASKLAGGGETQYF
TRBV2,TRBJ2-2,CASSRENTGELFF
TRBV6-5,TRBJ1-2,CASRSDSRGNYGYTF
TRBV5-4,TRBJ2-3,CASSRALAGVLGDTQYF
TRBV7-2,TRBJ1-5,CASSLARDNQPQHF
TRBV6-5,TRBJ2-1,CASSSQGYNEQFF
TRBV7-6,TRBJ1-2,CASSPTRQGSSGYTF
TRBV6-6,TRBJ1-3,CASSPTGGVSGTIYF
TRBV18,TRBJ1-1,CASSLQGLNTEAFF
TRBV27,TRBJ2-1,CASQGVIREVEYNEQFF
TRBV27,TRBJ1-1,CASSSVGTGMNTEAFF
TRBV6-5,TRBJ2-1,CASSSPGLGSERQFF
TRBV7-9,TRBJ1-2,CASSLNYGYTF
TRBV11-3,TRBJ2-2,CASSSGTFNTGELFF
TRBV7-6,TRBJ2-2,CASSFSSGSGELFF
TRBV6-1,TRBJ2-7,CASSGDRDVYEQYF
TRBV29-1,TRBJ2-7,CSARPGGLGFHEQYF
TRBV11-2,TRBJ2-7,CASSLQTSGLEQYF
TRBV6-4,TRBJ2-1,CASSTSPGTSYNEQFF
TRBV7-2,TRBJ1-2,CASSLGGSADWGYTF
TRBV6-1,TRBJ1-1,CASTLTGGTEAFF
TRBV7-2,TRBJ1-2,CASSLGQGSYGYTF
TRBV5-1,TRBJ2-2,CASSPGRETGELFF
TRBV7-2,TRBJ1-6,CASSRLSGVGSPLHF
TRBV5-6,TRBJ2-3,CASSSTETGTQYF
TRBV30,TRBJ1-2,CAWSRRGLPYGYTF
TRBV28,TRBJ2-7,CASRLRVRFDEQYF